This TCR beta chain comes out of a study of blood T cell repertoires in COVID-19. Overall study: Some COVID-19 samples were acute and others convalescent; all came from the United States, Italy and Spain. In each case, the material was cDNA or gDNA derived from T cells, B-cell-depleted T cells, or PBMCs.

Per the original data handling: The authors estimated nucleated cell counts from reference gene primer amplification. Using immunoSEQ multiplex PCR, the repertoire was profiled, and TCRdb retains in-frame clones only, with some absent. The DNA was the basis for D and trimming; V, J and clone size are from that table. This table has about 170,000 clones, around 89% appearing once. The sequenced sample was peripheral blood. This receptor was obtained from a man aged 55 to 70 with acute or convalescent COVID-19.

The CDR3 DNA follows: TGTGCCAGCATTAAGACAGGATCCAGGGATACGCAGTATTTT. Amino acids: CASIKTGSRDTQYF. This sequence joins TRBV6-5 and TRBJ2-3, with D possibly being TRBD1 (6 bases). Trimming took off 7 bases at V and 6 bases at J, with 17 bases between the two ends. Per the germline V gene, CDR1 is MNHEY and CDR2 is SVGAGI. The CDR3 length is 14 residues.